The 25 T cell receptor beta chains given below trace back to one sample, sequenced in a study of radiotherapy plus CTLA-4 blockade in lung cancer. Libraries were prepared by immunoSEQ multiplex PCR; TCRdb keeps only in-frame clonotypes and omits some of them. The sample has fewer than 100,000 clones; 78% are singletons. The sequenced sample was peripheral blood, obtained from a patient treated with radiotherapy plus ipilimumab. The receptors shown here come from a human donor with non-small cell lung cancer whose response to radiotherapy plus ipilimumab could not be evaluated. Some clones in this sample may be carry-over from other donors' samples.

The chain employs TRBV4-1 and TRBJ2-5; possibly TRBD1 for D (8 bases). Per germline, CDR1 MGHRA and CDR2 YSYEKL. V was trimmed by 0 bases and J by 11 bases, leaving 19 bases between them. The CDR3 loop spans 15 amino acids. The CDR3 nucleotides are TGCGCCAGCAGCCAAGACGGTCAGGGGGCGGGGGAGCAGTACTTC. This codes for CASSQDGQGAGEQYF.

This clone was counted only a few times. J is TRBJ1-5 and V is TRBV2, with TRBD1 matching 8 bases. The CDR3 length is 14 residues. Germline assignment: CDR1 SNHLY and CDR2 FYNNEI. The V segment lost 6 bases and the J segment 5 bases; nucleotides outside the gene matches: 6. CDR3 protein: CASRDDRGDQPQHF. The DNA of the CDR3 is TGTGCCAGCAGGGATGACAGGGGAGATCAGCCCCAGCATTTT.

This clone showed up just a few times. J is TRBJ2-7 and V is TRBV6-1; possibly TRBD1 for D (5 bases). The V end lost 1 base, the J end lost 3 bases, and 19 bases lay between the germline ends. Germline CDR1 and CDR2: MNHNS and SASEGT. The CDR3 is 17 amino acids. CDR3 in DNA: TGTGCCAGCAGTGAAGACGAAGGGGTCTACGGTATCTACGAGCAGTACTTC. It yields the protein CASSEDEGVYGIYEQYF.

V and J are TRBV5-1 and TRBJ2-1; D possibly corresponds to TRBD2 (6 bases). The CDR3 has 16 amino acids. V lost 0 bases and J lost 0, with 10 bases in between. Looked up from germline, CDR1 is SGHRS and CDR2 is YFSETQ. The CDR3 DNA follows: TGCGCCAGCAGCTTGGATCCCGGGGGCTCCTACAATGAGCAGTTCTTC. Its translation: CASSLDPGGSYNEQFF.

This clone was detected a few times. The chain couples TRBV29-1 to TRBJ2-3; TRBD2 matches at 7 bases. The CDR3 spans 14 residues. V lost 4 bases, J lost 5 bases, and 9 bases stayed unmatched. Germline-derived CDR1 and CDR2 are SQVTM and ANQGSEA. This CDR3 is CSVVTSESIDTQYF. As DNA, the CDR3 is TGCAGCGTTGTTACTAGCGAAAGTATAGATACGCAGTATTTT.

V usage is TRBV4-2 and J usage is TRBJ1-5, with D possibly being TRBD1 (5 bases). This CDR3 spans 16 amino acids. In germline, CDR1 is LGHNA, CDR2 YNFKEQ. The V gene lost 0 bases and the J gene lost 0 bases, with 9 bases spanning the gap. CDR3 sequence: CASSQDGGSSNQPQHF. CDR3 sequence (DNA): TGTGCCAGCAGCCAAGATGGGGGGTCTAGCAATCAGCCCCAGCATTTT.

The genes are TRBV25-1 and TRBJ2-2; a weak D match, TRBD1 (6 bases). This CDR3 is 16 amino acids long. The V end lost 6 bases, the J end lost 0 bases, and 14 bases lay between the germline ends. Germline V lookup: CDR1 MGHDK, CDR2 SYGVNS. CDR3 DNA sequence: TGTGCCAGCAGCCCTACTGGGACACCGAACACCGGGGAGCTGTTTTTT. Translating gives CASSPTGTPNTGELFF.

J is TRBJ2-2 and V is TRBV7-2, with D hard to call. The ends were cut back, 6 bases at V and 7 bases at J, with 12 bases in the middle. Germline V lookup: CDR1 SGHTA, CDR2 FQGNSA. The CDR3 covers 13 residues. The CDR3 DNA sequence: TGTGCCAGCAGTCCCCCGGGTGTCGGGGAGCTGTTTTTT. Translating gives CASSPPGVGELFF.

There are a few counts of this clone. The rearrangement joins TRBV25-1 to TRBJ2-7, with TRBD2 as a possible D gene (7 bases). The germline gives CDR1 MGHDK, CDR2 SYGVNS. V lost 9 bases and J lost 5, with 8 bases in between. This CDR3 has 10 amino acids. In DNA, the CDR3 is TGTGCCAGGGGGGGGCACGAGCAGTACTTC. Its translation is CARGGHEQYF.

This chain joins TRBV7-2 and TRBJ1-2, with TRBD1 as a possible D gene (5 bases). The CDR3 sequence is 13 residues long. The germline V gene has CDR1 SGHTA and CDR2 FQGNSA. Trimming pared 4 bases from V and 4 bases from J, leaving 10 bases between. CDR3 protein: CASSSGLGYGYTF. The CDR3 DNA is TGTGCCAGCAGCTCAGGGCTCGGCTATGGCTACACCTTC.

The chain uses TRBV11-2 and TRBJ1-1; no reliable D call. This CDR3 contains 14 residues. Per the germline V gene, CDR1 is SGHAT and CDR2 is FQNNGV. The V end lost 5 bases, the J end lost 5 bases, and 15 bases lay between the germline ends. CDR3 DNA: TGTGCCAGCAGCCTGCAGACGCCGGGGACTGAAGCTTTCTTT. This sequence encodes CASSLQTPGTEAFF.

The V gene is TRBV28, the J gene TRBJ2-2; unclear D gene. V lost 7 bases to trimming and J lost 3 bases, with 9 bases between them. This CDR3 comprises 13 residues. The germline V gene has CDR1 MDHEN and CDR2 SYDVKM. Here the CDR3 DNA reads TGTGCCAGCACGAGGATGGACACCGGGGAGCTGTTTTTT. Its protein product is CASTRMDTGELFF.

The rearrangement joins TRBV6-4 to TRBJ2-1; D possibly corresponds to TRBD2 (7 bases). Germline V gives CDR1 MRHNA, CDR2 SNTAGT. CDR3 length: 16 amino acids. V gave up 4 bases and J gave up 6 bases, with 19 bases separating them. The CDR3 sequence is CASSAGGKNRANEQFF. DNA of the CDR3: TGTGCCAGCAGTGCGGGGGGCAAAAACAGGGCCAATGAGCAGTTCTTC.

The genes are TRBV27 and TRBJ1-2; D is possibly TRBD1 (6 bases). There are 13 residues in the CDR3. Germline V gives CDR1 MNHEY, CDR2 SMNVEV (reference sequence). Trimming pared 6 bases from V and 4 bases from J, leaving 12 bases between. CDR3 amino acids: CASSPDRSYGYTF. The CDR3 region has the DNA TGTGCCAGCAGCCCAGACAGGAGCTATGGCTACACCTTC.

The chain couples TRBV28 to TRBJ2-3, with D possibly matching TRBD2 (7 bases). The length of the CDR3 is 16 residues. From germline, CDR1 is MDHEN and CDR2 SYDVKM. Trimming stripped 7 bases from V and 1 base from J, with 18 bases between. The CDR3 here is CASNTPRGAGTDTQYF. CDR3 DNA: TGTGCCAGCAACACACCCCGGGGGGCCGGCACAGATACGCAGTATTTT.

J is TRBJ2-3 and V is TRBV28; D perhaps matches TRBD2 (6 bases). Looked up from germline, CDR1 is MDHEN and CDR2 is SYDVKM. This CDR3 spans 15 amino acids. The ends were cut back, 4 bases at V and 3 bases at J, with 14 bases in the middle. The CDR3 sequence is CASSSNSGRTDTQYF. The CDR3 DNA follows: TGTGCCAGCAGTTCCAACTCGGGGAGGACAGATACGCAGTATTTT.

The DNA of the CDR3 is TGTGCCAGCAGCTCCCCCCTACCCCCCCACGAGCAGTACTTC. Amino acid sequence: CASSSPLPPHEQYF. This sequence joins TRBV7-9 and TRBJ2-7, with unresolved D. The CDR3 consists of 14 residues. V gave up 4 bases and J gave up 5 bases, with 15 bases separating them. Germline V lookup: CDR1 SEHNR, CDR2 FQNEAQ (reference sequence). The entire variable domain, with the rest obtained from reference TRBV7-9 and TRBJ2-7, is as follows: DTGVSQNPRHKITKRGQNVTFRCDPISEHNRLYWYRQTLGQGPEFLTYFQNEAQLEKSRLLSDRFSAERPKGSFSTLEIQRTEQGDSAMYLCASSSPLPPHEQYFGPGTRLTVT.

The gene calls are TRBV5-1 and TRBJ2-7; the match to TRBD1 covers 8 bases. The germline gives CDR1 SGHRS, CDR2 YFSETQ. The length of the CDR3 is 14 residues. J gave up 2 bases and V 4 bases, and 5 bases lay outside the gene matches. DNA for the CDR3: TGCGCCAGCAGCCAGGACAGGGCAGCCTACGAGCAGTACTTC. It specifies CASSQDRAAYEQYF.

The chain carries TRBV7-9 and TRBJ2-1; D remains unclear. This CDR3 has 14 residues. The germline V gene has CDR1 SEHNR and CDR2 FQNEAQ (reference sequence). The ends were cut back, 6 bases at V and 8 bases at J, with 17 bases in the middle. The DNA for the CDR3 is TGTGCCAGCAGTTCTCACTACCTTCGGGATGAGCAGTTCTTC. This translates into CASSSHYLRDEQFF.

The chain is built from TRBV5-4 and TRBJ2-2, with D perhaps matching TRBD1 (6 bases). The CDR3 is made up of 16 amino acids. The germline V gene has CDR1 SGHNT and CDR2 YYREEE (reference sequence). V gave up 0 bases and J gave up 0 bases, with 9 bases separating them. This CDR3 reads CASSLEGGANTGELFF. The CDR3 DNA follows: TGTGCCAGCAGCTTGGAAGGGGGAGCGAACACCGGGGAGCTGTTTTTT. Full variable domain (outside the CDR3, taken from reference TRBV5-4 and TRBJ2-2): ETGVTQSPTHLIKTRGQQVTLRCSSQSGHNTVSWYQQALGQGPQFIFQYYREEENGRGNFPPRFSGLQFPNYSSELNVNALELDDSALYLCASSLEGGANTGELFFGEGSRLTVL.

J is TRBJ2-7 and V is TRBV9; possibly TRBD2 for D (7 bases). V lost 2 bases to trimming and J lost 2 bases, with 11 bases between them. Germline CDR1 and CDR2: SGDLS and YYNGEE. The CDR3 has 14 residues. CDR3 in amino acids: CASSVRGAAYEQYF. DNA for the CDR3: TGTGCCAGCAGCGTCCGGGGGGCCGCCTACGAGCAGTACTTC.

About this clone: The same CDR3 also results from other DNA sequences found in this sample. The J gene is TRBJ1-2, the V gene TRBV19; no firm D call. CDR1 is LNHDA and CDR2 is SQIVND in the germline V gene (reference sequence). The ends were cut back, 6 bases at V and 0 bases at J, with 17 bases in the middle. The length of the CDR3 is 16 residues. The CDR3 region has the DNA TGTGCCAGTAGCGCCGGAGGCCCCTTATCTAACTATGGCTACACCTTC. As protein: CASSAGGPLSNYGYTF.

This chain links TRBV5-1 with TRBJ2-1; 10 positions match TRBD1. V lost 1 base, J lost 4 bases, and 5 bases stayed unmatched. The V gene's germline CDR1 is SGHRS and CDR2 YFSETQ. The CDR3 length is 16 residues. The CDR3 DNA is TGCGCCAGCAGCTTGACGACAGGGGGCGGTTACAATGAGCAGTTCTTC. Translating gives CASSLTTGGGYNEQFF.

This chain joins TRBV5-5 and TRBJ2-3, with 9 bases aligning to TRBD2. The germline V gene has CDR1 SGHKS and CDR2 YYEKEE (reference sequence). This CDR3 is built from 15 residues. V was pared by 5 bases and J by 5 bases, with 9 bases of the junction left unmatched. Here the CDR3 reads CASRRGGGARDTQYF. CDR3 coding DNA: TGTGCCAGCAGACGTGGCGGGGGGGCAAGAGATACGCAGTATTTT.

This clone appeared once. This CDR3 reads CASSYSSGGAGETQYF. The CDR3 DNA reads TGTGCCAGCAGCTATTCTAGCGGGGGGGCCGGGGAGACCCAGTACTTC. This chain links TRBV7-2 with TRBJ2-5, with TRBD2 identical over 12 bases. V lost 4 bases and J lost 5; bases outside the gene matches: 8. Germline CDR1 is SGHTA and CDR2 is FQGNSA. This CDR3 has 16 amino acids.